The 26 T cell receptor beta chains in this list originate from one sample, sequenced in a study of OX40 agonist ivuxolimab in advanced cancers. Repertoires were generated with immunoSEQ multiplex PCR, while TCRdb's copy carries only in-frame clones and drops some. The sample carries 62,000 or so clones, approximately 84% recorded once. The sequencing used CD4+ or CD8+ T cells sorted from blood, collected in a trial of the OX40 agonist ivuxolimab. All receptors derive from an adult with an advanced solid tumor such as melanoma, head and neck, liver or kidney cancer.

The chain employs TRBV2 and TRBJ1-4; D is uncertain. Germline V gene lookup returns CDR1 SNHLY and CDR2 FYNNEI. Trimming shortened V by 7 bases and J by 5 bases, and 8 bases separated the two germline ends. The CDR3 is made up of 12 amino acids. In DNA, the CDR3 is TGTGCCAGCAAACAGTACAATGAAAAACTGTTTTTT. Protein product: CASKQYNEKLFF.

The rearrangement joins TRBV19 to TRBJ1-1; 7 nucleotides align to TRBD1. With V trimmed by 5 bases and J by 3 bases, 6 bases remained unmatched. This CDR3 has 14 residues. Germline-derived CDR1 and CDR2 are LNHDA and SQIVND (reference sequence). The CDR3 DNA reads TGTGCCAGTAGTGTAATTACAGGGGACACTGAAGCTTTCTTT. This encodes CASSVITGDTEAFF.

This clone appeared once. The chain employs TRBV13 and TRBJ2-7; TRBD2 agrees at 11 bases. The CDR3 is 15 residues long. CDR1 is PRHDT, CDR2 FYEKMQ, per germline (reference sequence). The ends lost 5 bases at V and 7 bases at J; junction bases unmatched: 10. CDR3 coding DNA: TGTGCCAGCAGCCCCCGGCTAGCGGGGGGCGGAGAGCAGTACTTC. This translates into CASSPRLAGGGEQYF.

The V and J genes are TRBV9 and TRBJ2-3; 8 bases are shared with TRBD1. Germline V gene data show CDR1 as SGDLS and CDR2 as YYNGEE. This CDR3 is built from 15 residues. V was clipped by 6 bases and J by 5 bases; unmatched bases: 11. The CDR3 DNA is TGTGCCAGCATTCATGGCAGGGGGCAGGAAGATACGCAGTATTTT. Residues: CASIHGRGQEDTQYF.

The gene calls are TRBV5-1 and TRBJ2-2; D might be TRBD2 (6 bases). The ends were cut back, 1 base at V and 0 bases at J, with 10 bases in the middle. Germline V gene data show CDR1 as SGHRS and CDR2 as YFSETQ. The CDR3 is made up of 16 amino acids. This CDR3 reads CASSLMGGANTGELFF. The CDR3 DNA is TGCGCCAGCAGCTTGATGGGCGGGGCGAACACCGGGGAGCTGTTTTTT. Supplemented by reference TRBV5-1 and TRBJ2-2, the full variable domain reads KAGVTQTPRYLIKTRGQQVTLSCSPISGHRSVSWYQQTPGQGLQFLFEYFSETQRNKGNFPGRFSGRQFSNSRSEMNVSTLELGDSALYLCASSLMGGANTGELFFGEGSRLTVL.

This sequence joins TRBV9 and TRBJ2-7; D possibly corresponds to TRBD1 (5 bases). Trimming left V 0 bases short and J 2 bases short, with 12 bases between. CDR3 length equals 15 residues. Germline CDR1 SGDLS, CDR2 YYNGEE. The CDR3 DNA reads TGTGCCAGCAGCGTAGGGTTAACAGGCACCTACGAGCAGTACTTC. It encodes CASSVGLTGTYEQYF.

J is TRBJ2-1 and V is TRBV7-9; possible D gene TRBD2, 5 bases. In germline, CDR1 is SEHNR, CDR2 FQNEAQ (reference sequence). The CDR3 consists of 14 residues. The germline V and J ends were trimmed by 5 bases and 0 bases, with 8 bases remaining between them. The CDR3 sequence: CASSIRDSYNEQFF. The CDR3 nucleotides are TGTGCCAGCAGCATTCGGGACTCCTACAATGAGCAGTTCTTC.

This rearrangement joins TRBV30 to TRBJ2-3, with TRBD2 identical over 9 bases. CDR1 is GTSNPN, CDR2 SVGIG, per germline (reference sequence). The ends lost 0 bases at V and 1 base at J; junction bases unmatched: 2. The CDR3 totals 15 residues. The CDR3 nucleotides are TGTGCCTGGAGTGTTGGCGGGAGGGGCACAGATACGCAGTATTTT. Translated: CAWSVGGRGTDTQYF.

Of note for this clone: The DNA is left out, because the CDR3 cannot be placed on it with certainty; the CDR3 is given as TCRdb lists it. The chain is built from TRBV11-3 and TRBJ1-2. The V gene's germline CDR1 is SGHNT and CDR2 YENEEA. The CDR3 has 13 residues if both end residues are counted. The CDR3 loop reads CASSLETVGRGTF.

This clone was observed once. The J gene is TRBJ2-5, the V gene TRBV25-1; 7 bases are shared with TRBD2. This CDR3 is 15 amino acids long. Germline loops: CDR1 MGHDK, CDR2 SYGVNS. Germline trimming cut 4 bases from V and 5 bases from J; bases unmatched to any gene: 10. CDR3 DNA: TGTGCCAGCAGTGGGGCTGAAGCGGGGAGTGAGACCCAGTACTTC. Translation gives CASSGAEAGSETQYF.

The chain couples TRBV5-4 to TRBJ1-1, with D maybe TRBD1 (6 bases). V was clipped by 3 bases and J by 0 bases, with 18 bases between them. This CDR3 is built from 17 residues. Germline V gives CDR1 SGHNT, CDR2 YYREEE (reference sequence). The CDR3 coding sequence is TGTGCCAGCAGCTGGGGTTTTGCAGGGGACTTGAACACTGAAGCTTTCTTT. Its protein is CASSWGFAGDLNTEAFF.

As DNA, the CDR3 is TGCAGCGCTACGACAGGGTTGGGCCCCTTCAAGACCCAGTACTTC. Protein sequence: CSATTGLGPFKTQYF. This sequence joins TRBV29-1 and TRBJ2-5, with 7 bases aligning to TRBD1. The CDR3 has 15 residues. The V and J ends lost 7 bases and 6 bases, in that order; junction bases with no gene match: 17. Germline V gene sequence: CDR1 SQVTM, CDR2 ANQGSEA.

The chain carries TRBV28 and TRBJ2-5; TRBD2 aligns across 10 bases. The ends lost 1 base at V and 3 bases at J; junction bases unmatched: 2. The CDR3 spans 15 residues. Germline loops: CDR1 MDHEN, CDR2 SYDVKM. As DNA, the CDR3 is TGTGCCAGCAGTTTATCAACTAGCGGGGAAGAGACCCAGTACTTC. Translating gives CASSLSTSGEETQYF.

The V gene is TRBV11-2, the J gene TRBJ1-1, with 8 bases that match TRBD1. CDR3 size: 15 residues. The germline V gene has CDR1 SGHAT and CDR2 FQNNGV. V shed 5 bases and J 1 base; nucleotides not matched to a gene: 6. CDR3 bases: TGTGCCAGCAGCATCCGGGACAGGAGGAACACTGAAGCTTTCTTT. Translated, it gives CASSIRDRRNTEAFF. Looking up the rest from reference TRBV11-2 and TRBJ1-1 gives the full variable domain: EAGVAQSPRYKIIEKRQSVAFWCNPISGHATLYWYQQILGQGPKLLIQFQNNGVVDDSQLPKDRFSAERLKGVDSTLKIQPAKLEDSAVYLCASSIRDRRNTEAFFGQGTRLTVV.

The rearrangement links TRBV4-3 to TRBJ2-1, with 7 bases matching TRBD2. Germline loops: CDR1 LGHNA, CDR2 YSLEER. There are 16 residues in the CDR3. J lost 1 base, V lost 1 base, and 4 bases had no gene match. The CDR3 reads CASSQGWGGSYNEQFF. CDR3 sequence (DNA): TGCGCCAGCAGCCAAGGGTGGGGGGGGTCCTACAATGAGCAGTTCTTC.

The rearrangement links TRBV4-3 to TRBJ1-2; D gene unclear. V shed 4 bases and J shed 0 bases, with 12 bases lying between them. The CDR3 is 15 amino acids. From germline, CDR1 is LGHNA and CDR2 YSLEER. The CDR3 loop reads CASSPAGSSNYGYTF. Here the CDR3 DNA reads TGCGCCAGCAGCCCGGCCGGGAGTTCTAACTATGGCTACACCTTC.

The chain recombines TRBV7-3 with TRBJ1-1; 7 bases fit TRBD1. Germline V gives CDR1 SGHTA, CDR2 FQGTGA. V dropped 2 bases and J dropped 2; count of bases not matched to a gene: 5. The CDR3 sequence is 15 residues long. CDR3 loop: CASSLEGTANTEAFF. CDR3 sequence (DNA): TGTGCCAGCAGCTTAGAGGGGACAGCCAACACTGAAGCTTTCTTT.

The gene calls are TRBV4-3 and TRBJ2-5; the D is unclear. Germline CDR1 and CDR2: LGHNA and YSLEER. Trimming pared 0 bases from V and 7 bases from J, leaving 9 bases between. This CDR3 has 13 amino acids. In nucleotides, the CDR3 is TGCGCCAGCAGCCAAGACACGGGTGGGACCCAGTACTTC. Amino acids: CASSQDTGGTQYF.

This chain connects TRBV14 to TRBJ1-6; D call uncertain. CDR3 length: 16 amino acids. Germline loops: CDR1 SGHDN, CDR2 FVKESK. With 0 bases removed from V and 7 bases from J, the gap between germline ends came to 13 bases. CDR3 loop: CASSQETSGRNSPLHF. In DNA, the CDR3 is TGTGCCAGCAGCCAAGAAACTAGCGGGAGAAATTCACCCCTCCACTTT.

The chain has TRBV11-1 and TRBJ1-1, with unresolved D. The CDR3 spans 13 residues. The V end was cut by 11 bases, the J end by 0 bases, with 13 bases between. The V gene's germline CDR1 is SGHAT and CDR2 FQDESV (reference sequence). CDR3 region: CASSIGLNTEAFF. CDR3 nucleotide sequence: TGTGCCTCCTCAATCGGGTTGAACACTGAAGCTTTCTTT.

The rearrangement uses TRBV7-9 and TRBJ1-1, with 9 bases lining up with TRBD1. Germline CDR1 reads SEHNR; CDR2 reads FQNEAQ (reference sequence). V was clipped by 5 bases and J by 3 bases; unmatched bases: 1. The length of the CDR3 is 13 residues. CDR3 in DNA: TGTGCCAGCAGCGGGACAGGGCACACTGAAGCTTTCTTT. Its protein product is CASSGTGHTEAFF.

CDR3 region: CASSPLVATEAFF. In nucleotides, the CDR3 is TGCGCCAGCAGCCCCCTTGTGGCCACTGAAGCTTTCTTT. The chain couples TRBV5-1 to TRBJ1-1; D is uncertain. CDR1 and CDR2 (germline): SGHRS, YFSETQ. CDR3 length: 13 amino acids. Trimming removed 4 bases at V and 4 bases at J, with 11 bases between.

V and J are TRBV28 and TRBJ2-5, with a tentative D call TRBD1 (5 bases). The germline gives CDR1 MDHEN, CDR2 SYDVKM. Trimming left V 2 bases short and J 10 bases short, with 23 bases between. The CDR3 contains 16 residues. CDR3 region: CASSLVSTGQNRDQYF. The CDR3 bases are TGTGCCAGCAGTTTAGTTTCAACAGGACAAAATAGGGACCAGTACTTC.

This clone was detected only a few times. One end of the junction varies from germline; a read error may be responsible. The gene calls are TRBV7-7 and TRBJ1-1; D is unclear. Per the germline V gene, CDR1 is SSHAT and CDR2 is FNYEAQ (reference sequence). CDR3 length: 13 amino acids. CDR3 protein: CASSLSENTEAFF. As DNA, the CDR3 is TGTGCTAGCAGCTTATCAGAGAACACTGAAGCTTTCTTT.

The V and J genes are TRBV9 and TRBJ2-5, with 10 nucleotides matching TRBD2. V shed 2 bases and J 2 bases; nucleotides not matched to a gene: 3. Germline V gene sequence: CDR1 SGDLS, CDR2 YYNGEE. This CDR3 is built from 15 residues. The CDR3 region has the DNA TGTGCCAGCAGCGTGGGGACTAGCGCTCAAGAGACCCAGTACTTC. It encodes CASSVGTSAQETQYF.

The rearrangement joins TRBV7-9 to TRBJ2-2; TRBD1 matches 9 bases. This CDR3 region has 15 residues. Per germline, CDR1 SEHNR and CDR2 FQNEAQ (reference sequence). V lost 10 bases, J lost 1 base, and 7 bases stayed unmatched. The CDR3 nucleotides are TGTGCCATCTCCAGGACAGGGGTGAACACCGGGGAGCTGTTTTTT. This translates into CAISRTGVNTGELFF.